This TCR beta chain is drawn from a study of shared T cell receptors in the human thymus. In germline, CDR1 is SGHKS, CDR2 YYEKEE (reference sequence). The CDR3 spans 15 residues. The V gene end was trimmed by 6 bases and the J gene end by 6 bases; junction bases not matched to a gene: 12. The method was immunoSEQ multiplex PCR; TCRdb's version includes in-frame clones alone and lacks a portion of them. The profile shows hundreds of thousands of clones, approximately 87% of them singletons. The same data also contributed to another study, on human thymus T cells. That publication notes: Congenital heart defects were the reason for the corrective surgery that the donors, healthy Finnish infants, were having. Resected material from corrective heart surgery provided the thymus tissue analysed. Both thymic and peripheral blood repertoires showed apparently biased V and J usage.

Sequenced material: thymocytes. The clonotype was recovered from a boy younger than two with a congenital heart defect. The chain recombines TRBV5-5 with TRBJ2-1, with 7 bases identical to TRBD1. DNA of the CDR3: TGTGCCAGCACCTCCCACAACAGGGGCAGCAATGAGCAGTTCTTC. Translating gives CASTSHNRGSNEQFF.